This record covers a single TCR beta chain. Its antigen remains unidentified. No base quality information exists; no much larger clone differs at one position. The entry originates in a study of blood T cell repertoires in COVID-19 (dated by TCRdb to the early 2020s). Regarding the research as a whole: Samples from collaborators originated in the United States, Italy and Spain and spanned both the acute and convalescent phases of COVID-19. The repertoires were released in a freely available public database intended as a resource for research on the immune response to SARS-CoV-2. The samples were drawn from two sources: the first 160 participants of the ongoing ImmuneRACE study, and about 1,300 subjects contributed by 6 global collaborators. Nearly every sample came with metadata listing a de-identified subject ID, COVID-19 status, age in years and sex. Deeply sampled blood TCRbeta repertoires from subjects exposed to, actively infected with, or recovered from COVID-19 were included in the dataset. HLA class I and class II types, where available, came from metadata supplied by the sample provider rather than from assay-based typing. The material from the prospective study consisted of cDNA or gDNA derived from T cells, B-cell-depleted T cells, or PBMCs.

Broader findings and caveats from the paper: The amount of clinical and demographic metadata varied by source and participant and was provided uncurated.

From its cysteine to its phenylalanine, the CDR3 spans 13 amino acids. Only CDR3 DNA is held: 39 bases, read in frame from base 1. A distance of 15 bases separates the germline ends of V and J, which lose 6 bases and 7 bases respectively. For CDR1 and CDR2, the germline V gene lists ENHRY and SYGVKD. The immunoSEQ Assay, a bias-controlled multiplex PCR, was used to amplify TCRbeta CDR3 regions from genomic DNA. As for the original processing: The number of nucleated cells in each sample was estimated by amplification of reference gene primers within the assay. Sequence reads were collapsed and filtered to measure the absolute abundance of every unique TCRbeta CDR3 rearrangement. For each sample, productive Simpson clonality was calculated by taking the square root of Simpson's diversity index across productive rearrangements. Imported from immuneACCESS, the table was reduced by TCRdb to in-frame sequences with V and J called. These copies leave out some clones; in studies compared against another copy, an unresolved V gene accounts for under half, and the cause of the remainder is not known. D and trimming come from the DNA, and the V and J calls and clone size come from that table. Present in this sample are 400,000 to 550,000 clones, roughly 89% of which were seen just once. The ten largest account for roughly 4% of the sample.

Whole blood was collected in K2EDTA tubes by collaborating institutions according to the institutions' own protocols. Collaborator samples were shipped for TCRbeta analysis as frozen whole blood, isolated PBMCs, or DNA extracted from either sample type. Sequenced: peripheral blood. This TCR derives from a woman younger than 45 with acute or convalescent COVID-19. The chain was built from TRBV10-3 and TRBJ1-2; perhaps TRBD1 is the D gene, with 6 bases matching. The CDR3 amino acid sequence is: CAIRGDIVSGYTF. The DNA sequence is given as TGTGCCATCAGGGGGGACATAGTCTCTGGCTACACCTTC.